Below are 4 T cell receptor beta chains sequenced from a single sample in a study of graft-versus-host responses after intestinal transplantation. Generated by immunoSEQ multiplex PCR, the TCRdb table keeps only in-frame clones and is missing some. The sample contains 28,000 or so clones, about 86% of which appear only once. Antigen specificity for these receptors is unknown. Sample: unstimulated CD8+ T cells sorted from spleen or lymph node cells, taken before intestinal transplant. The receptors derive from a human donor who received an intestinal transplant.

The V call is TRBV21-1, the J call TRBJ2-7; TRBD1 was called by the table and not checked on the DNA. TRBV21-1 is a pseudogene locus. The CDR3 is 15 amino acids. The CDR3, as DNA: TGTGCCAGCAGCAGCCCAGGGCGAAGAAACTACGAGCAGTACTTC. It is translated as CASSSPGRRNYEQYF.

Here the CDR3 DNA reads TGCGCCAGCAGCAGCCCGCCAAACACTGAAGCTTTCTTT. It is translated as CASSSPPNTEAFF. The chain recombines TRBV5-1 with TRBJ1-1; unclear D gene. Germline CDR1 is SGHRS and CDR2 is YFSETQ. V was cut by 4 bases and J by 2 bases, with 9 bases left in between. The CDR3 sequence is 13 residues long.

The rearrangement links TRBV21-1 to TRBJ2-7; TRBD2 is taken as the D call from the table, unchecked against the DNA. TRBV21-1 is a recognized pseudogene. The CDR3 is 14 residues long. The CDR3 region is CASSKGSRELEQYF. DNA of the CDR3: TGTGCCAGCAGCAAAGGGTCGCGGGAGCTCGAGCAGTACTTC.

The rearrangement uses TRBV4-1 and TRBJ2-2; TRBD2 might be the D (6 bases). V dropped 3 bases and J dropped 6 bases, with 11 bases sitting between them. This CDR3 contains 14 residues. Germline CDR1 is MGHRA and CDR2 is YSYEKL. CDR3 sequence reads: CASSHPGDAGELFF. The CDR3 DNA is TGCGCCAGCAGCCACCCGGGAGACGCCGGGGAGCTGTTTTTT.